Listed here are 14 T cell receptor beta chains from one sample, sequenced in a study of shared clonotypes between healthy human individuals. Using immunoSEQ multiplex PCR, the repertoire was profiled, and TCRdb retains in-frame clones only, with some absent. The data hold approximately 2,000,000 clones, with around 93% observed a single time. CD8 cells regarded as naive lacked CD45RO, were positively chosen for CCR7, and omitted terminally differentiated effector memory CD45RA+ cells. The sequencing sample was made of naive CD8+ T cells from PBMCs. These receptor sequences come from a man aged 18-30 years in good health. Some clones in this sample may be carry-over from other donors' samples.

V gene TRBV28 combines with J gene TRBJ2-7; 10 bases match TRBD2. V was pared by 2 bases and J by 7 bases, with 8 bases of the junction left unmatched. The CDR3 is made up of 15 amino acids. Germline lookup yields CDR1 MDHEN and CDR2 SYDVKM. The CDR3 coding sequence is TGTGCCAGCAGTTTACTAGGTAGCGGGAGGTATGAGCAGTACTTC. Its translation is CASSLLGSGRYEQYF. Based on the CDR3 plus reference TRBV28 and TRBJ2-7, the full variable domain is DVKVTQSSRYLVKRTGEKVFLECVQDMDHENMFWYRQDPGLGLRLIYFSYDVKMKEKGDIPEGYSVSREKKERFSLILESASTNQTSMYLCASSLLGSGRYEQYFGPGTRLTVT.

Points on this clone: The sample contains more than one DNA sequence encoding this CDR3. The rearrangement uses TRBV28 and TRBJ2-5, with no clear D. Trimming removed 2 bases from V and 1 base from J, with 5 bases in between. This CDR3 is 13 amino acids long. Germline CDR1 and CDR2: MDHEN and SYDVKM. The DNA for the CDR3 is TGTGCCAGCAGTTTAGGTAGCCAAGAGACCCAGTACTTC. It translates to CASSLGSQETQYF.

The rearrangement joins TRBV21-1 to TRBJ2-7; the D call in the table, TRBD1, was not verified against the DNA. TRBV21-1 is annotated as a pseudogene. This CDR3 comprises 14 residues. The DNA of the CDR3 is TGTGCCAGCAGCTTATCGACAGGGATCTACGAGCAGTACTTC. This translates into CASSLSTGIYEQYF.

This chain joins TRBV5-1 and TRBJ2-7; D is undetermined. Per the germline V gene, CDR1 is SGHRS and CDR2 is YFSETQ. V was cut by 0 bases and J by 5 bases, with 12 bases left in between. CDR3 length: 14 amino acids. This chain's CDR3 is CASSLVPGMHEQYF. In nucleotides, the CDR3 is TGCGCCAGCAGCTTGGTCCCGGGCATGCACGAGCAGTACTTC.

This chain links TRBV7-8 with TRBJ2-2, with D unclear. CDR1 is SGHVS, CDR2 FQNEAQ, per germline. This CDR3 is 14 amino acids long. Trimming removed 5 bases at V and 4 bases at J, with 11 bases between. Written as DNA, the CDR3 is TGTGCCAGCAGCAACGGACGGGTCACCGGGGAGCTGTTTTTT. Residues: CASSNGRVTGELFF. Supplemented by reference TRBV7-8 and TRBJ2-2, the full variable domain reads GAGVSQSPRYKVAKRGQDVALRCDPISGHVSLFWYQQALGQGPEFLTYFQNEAQLDKSGLPSDRFFAERPEGSVSTLKIQRTQQEDSAVYLCASSNGRVTGELFFGEGSRLTVL.

In regard to this clone: This specimen includes other DNA sequences encoding the same CDR3. The rearrangement joins TRBV7-6 to TRBJ2-7, with a weak D call TRBD1 (5 bases). V was cut by 1 base and J by 0 bases, with 7 bases left in between. The CDR3 totals 14 residues. Germline CDR1 is SGHVS and CDR2 is FNYEAQ. The CDR3 DNA sequence: TGTGCCAGCAGCTTAGAAACAGGCTCCTACGAGCAGTACTTC. Its protein is CASSLETGSYEQYF.

V and J are TRBV12-5 and TRBJ2-5; TRBD1 is a possible D gene (6 bases). The length of the CDR3 is 15 residues. V lost 1 base to trimming and J lost 1 base, with 10 bases between them. CDR1 LGHNT and CDR2 FRNRAP come from the germline V gene. CDR3 amino acids: CASGLGTEVQETQYF. Here the CDR3 DNA reads TGTGCTAGTGGTTTGGGGACAGAAGTCCAAGAGACCCAGTACTTC. The entire variable domain, with the rest obtained from reference TRBV12-5 and TRBJ2-5, is as follows: DARVTQTPRHKVTEMGQEVTMRCQPILGHNTVFWYRQTMMQGLELLAYFRNRAPLDDSGMPKDRFSAEMPDATLATLKIQPSEPRDSAVYFCASGLGTEVQETQYFGPGTRLLVL.

V gene TRBV7-9 combines with J gene TRBJ2-7; 7 bases align to TRBD2. J was trimmed by 1 base and V by 5 bases; bases with no gene match: 20. Germline V gene data show CDR1 as SEHNR and CDR2 as FQNEAQ (reference sequence). The CDR3 contains 19 residues. CDR3 region: CASSTPQAPMRESSYEQYF. The DNA of the CDR3 is TGTGCCAGCAGCACCCCCCAAGCCCCTATGCGGGAGAGTTCCTACGAGCAGTACTTC. The whole variable domain, filled in from reference TRBV7-9 and TRBJ2-7, reads DTGVSQNPRHKITKRGQNVTFRCDPISEHNRLYWYRQTLGQGPEFLTYFQNEAQLEKSRLLSDRFSAERPKGSFSTLEIQRTEQGDSAMYLCASSTPQAPMRESSYEQYFGPGTRLTVT.

The CDR3: CASSMGQVTYEQYF. The CDR3 coding sequence is TGTGCCAGCAGTATGGGACAGGTCACCTACGAGCAGTACTTC. The rearrangement links TRBV28 to TRBJ2-7; 8 bases line up with TRBD1. Looked up from germline, CDR1 is MDHEN and CDR2 is SYDVKM. With 5 bases clipped from V and 2 bases from J, the junction kept 5 bases outside the gene matches. The CDR3 sequence is 14 residues long.

The chain recombines TRBV4-3 with TRBJ2-3; D is unclear. Trimming cost V 1 base and J 6 bases, with 8 bases left between them. The CDR3 length is 13 residues. CDR1 and CDR2 (germline): LGHNA, YSLEER. CDR3: CASSQGGSDTQYF. DNA for the CDR3: TGCGCCAGCAGCCAAGGGGGTTCGGATACGCAGTATTTT.

The chain couples TRBV29-1 to TRBJ2-1; 7 nucleotides match TRBD1. The CDR3 is made up of 13 amino acids. Germline V gene lookup returns CDR1 SQVTM and CDR2 ANQGSEA. The trim removed 6 bases at V and 10 bases at J, leaving 12 bases unmatched. The CDR3 loop reads CSVLLTGYGEQFF. CDR3 nucleotides: TGCAGCGTCCTACTGACAGGGTATGGGGAGCAGTTCTTC.

This clone was counted a single time. The rearrangement uses TRBV4-1 and TRBJ2-7; TRBD1 is a possible D gene (6 bases). The CDR3 length is 16 residues. V gave up 1 base and J gave up 3 bases, with 16 bases separating them. The germline CDR1 and CDR2 sequences are MGHRA and YSYEKL. This chain's CDR3 is CASSQAQGPSVYEQYF. The CDR3 coding sequence is TGCGCCAGCAGCCAAGCACAGGGACCCTCGGTCTACGAGCAGTACTTC.

V gene TRBV9 combines with J gene TRBJ2-2; 9 positions agree with TRBD2. The CDR3 covers 15 residues. The trim removed 3 bases at V and 3 bases at J, leaving 3 bases unmatched. Germline V gene data show CDR1 as SGDLS and CDR2 as YYNGEE. CDR3 DNA: TGTGCCAGCAGCGAGCGGGAGGTTTACACCGGGGAGCTGTTTTTT. Amino acid sequence: CASSEREVYTGELFF.

DNA for the CDR3: TGTGCCAGCAGTGTCGGACAGGGGAGGACCTACGAGCAGTACTTC. Protein: CASSVGQGRTYEQYF. This chain uses TRBV6-1 with TRBJ2-7; 9 bases line up with TRBD1. This CDR3 region has 15 residues. With 4 bases clipped from V and 2 bases from J, the junction kept 6 bases outside the gene matches. Germline V gene lookup returns CDR1 MNHNS and CDR2 SASEGT.